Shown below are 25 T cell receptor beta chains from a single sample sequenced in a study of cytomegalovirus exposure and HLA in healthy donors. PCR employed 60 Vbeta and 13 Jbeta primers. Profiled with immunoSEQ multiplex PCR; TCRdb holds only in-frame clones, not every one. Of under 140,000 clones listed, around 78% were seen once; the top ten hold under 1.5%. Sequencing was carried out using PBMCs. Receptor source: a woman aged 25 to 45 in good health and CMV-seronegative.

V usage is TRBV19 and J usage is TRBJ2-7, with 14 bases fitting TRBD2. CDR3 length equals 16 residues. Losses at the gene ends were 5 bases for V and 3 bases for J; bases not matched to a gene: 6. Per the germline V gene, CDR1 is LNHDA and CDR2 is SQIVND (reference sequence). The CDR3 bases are TGTGCCAGTAGTTCGCCGGGACTAGCGGGGGTCTACGAGCAGTACTTC. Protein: CASSSPGLAGVYEQYF.

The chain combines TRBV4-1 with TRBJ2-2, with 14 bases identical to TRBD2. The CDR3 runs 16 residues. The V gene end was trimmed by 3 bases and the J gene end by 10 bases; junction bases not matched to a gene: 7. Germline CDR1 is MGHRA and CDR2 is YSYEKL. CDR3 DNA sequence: TGCGCCAGCAGCCACGGGACTAGCGGGAGTCACGAGGAGCTGTTTTTT. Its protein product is CASSHGTSGSHEELFF.

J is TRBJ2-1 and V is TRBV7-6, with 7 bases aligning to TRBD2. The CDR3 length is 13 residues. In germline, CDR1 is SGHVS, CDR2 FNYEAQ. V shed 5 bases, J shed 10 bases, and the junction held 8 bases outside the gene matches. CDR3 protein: CASSLGRDYEQFF. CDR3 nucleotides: TGTGCCAGCAGCCTCGGCCGGGACTACGAGCAGTTCTTC. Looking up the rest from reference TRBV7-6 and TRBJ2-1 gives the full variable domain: GAGVSQSPRYKVTKRGQDVALRCDPISGHVSLYWYRQALGQGPEFLTYFNYEAQQDKSGLPNDRFSAERPEGSISTLTIQRTEQRDSAMYRCASSLGRDYEQFFGPGTRLTVL.

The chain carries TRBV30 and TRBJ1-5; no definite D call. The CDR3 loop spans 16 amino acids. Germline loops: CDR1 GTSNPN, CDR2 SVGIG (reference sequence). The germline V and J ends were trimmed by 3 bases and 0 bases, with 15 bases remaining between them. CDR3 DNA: TGTGCCTGGAGCCCACACCAGGCTGTTAGCAATCAGCCCCAGCATTTT. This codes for CAWSPHQAVSNQPQHF.

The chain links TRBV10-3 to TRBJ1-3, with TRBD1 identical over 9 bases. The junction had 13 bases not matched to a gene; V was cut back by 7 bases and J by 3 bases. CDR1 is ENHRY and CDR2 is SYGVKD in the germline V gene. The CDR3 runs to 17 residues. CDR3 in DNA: TGTGCCATCAAGCCGGGACAGGGAGCTCCCTTTGGAAACACCATATATTTT. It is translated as CAIKPGQGAPFGNTIYF.

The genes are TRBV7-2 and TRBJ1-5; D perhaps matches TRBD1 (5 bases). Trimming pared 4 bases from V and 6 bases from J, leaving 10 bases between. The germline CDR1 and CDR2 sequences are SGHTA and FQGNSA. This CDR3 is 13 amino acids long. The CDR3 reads CASSSSRAQPQHF. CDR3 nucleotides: TGTGCCAGCAGCTCCTCCAGGGCTCAGCCCCAGCATTTT.

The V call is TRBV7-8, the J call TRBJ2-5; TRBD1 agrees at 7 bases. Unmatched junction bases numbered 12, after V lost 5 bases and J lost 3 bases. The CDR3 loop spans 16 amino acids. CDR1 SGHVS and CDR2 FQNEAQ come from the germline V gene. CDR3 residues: CASSPRQGVREETQYF. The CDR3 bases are TGTGCCAGCAGCCCCCGACAGGGCGTTCGGGAAGAGACCCAGTACTTC.

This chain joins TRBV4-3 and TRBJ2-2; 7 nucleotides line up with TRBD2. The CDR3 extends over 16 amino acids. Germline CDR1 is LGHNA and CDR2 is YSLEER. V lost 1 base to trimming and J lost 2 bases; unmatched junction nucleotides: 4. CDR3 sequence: CASSQVLAANTGELFF. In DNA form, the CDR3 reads TGCGCCAGCAGCCAAGTTCTAGCGGCCAACACCGGGGAGCTGTTTTTT.

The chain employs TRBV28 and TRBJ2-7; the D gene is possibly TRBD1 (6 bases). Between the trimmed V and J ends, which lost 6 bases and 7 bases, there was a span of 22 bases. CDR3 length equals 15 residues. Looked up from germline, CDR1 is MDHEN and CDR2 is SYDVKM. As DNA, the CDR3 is TGTGCCAGCAGCCCACCCGCAGCCTGGGACAAGGAGCAGTACTTC. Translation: CASSPPAAWDKEQYF.

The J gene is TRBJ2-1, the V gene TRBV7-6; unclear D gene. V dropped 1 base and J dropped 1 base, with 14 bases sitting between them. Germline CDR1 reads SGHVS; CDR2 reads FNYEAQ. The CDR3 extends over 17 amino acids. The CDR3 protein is CASSLVPRIPSYNEQFF. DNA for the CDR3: TGTGCCAGCAGCTTAGTCCCTAGGATTCCTTCCTACAATGAGCAGTTCTTC.

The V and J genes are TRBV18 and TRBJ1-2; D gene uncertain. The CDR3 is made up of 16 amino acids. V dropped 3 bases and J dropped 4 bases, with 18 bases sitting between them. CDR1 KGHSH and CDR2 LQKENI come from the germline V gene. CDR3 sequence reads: CASSPRSLQVAYGYTF. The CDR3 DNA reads TGTGCCAGCTCACCCCGATCCCTTCAGGTCGCCTATGGCTACACCTTC. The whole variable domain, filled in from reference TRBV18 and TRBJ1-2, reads NAGVMQNPRHLVRRRGQEARLRCSPMKGHSHVYWYRQLPEEGLKFMVYLQKENIIDESGMPKERFSAEFPKEGPSILRIQQVVRGDSAAYFCASSPRSLQVAYGYTFGSGTRLTVV.

CDR3 sequence: CASSQEGVFGTFGYTF. For the CDR3, the DNA is TGTGCCAGCAGCCAAGAGGGTGTATTCGGGACATTCGGCTACACCTTC. The V and J genes are TRBV4-2 and TRBJ1-2; tentative D call: TRBD1 (6 bases). Germline CDR1 LGHNA, CDR2 YNFKEQ. The ends were cut back, 0 bases at V and 8 bases at J, with 19 bases in the middle. This CDR3 is built from 16 residues.

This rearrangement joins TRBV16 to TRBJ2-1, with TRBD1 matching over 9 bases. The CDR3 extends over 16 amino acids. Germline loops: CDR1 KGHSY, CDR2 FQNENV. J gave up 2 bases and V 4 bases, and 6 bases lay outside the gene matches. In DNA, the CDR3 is TGTGCCAGCAGCCGCCGGGACAGGGCGACCTACAATGAGCAGTTCTTC. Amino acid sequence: CASSRRDRATYNEQFF.

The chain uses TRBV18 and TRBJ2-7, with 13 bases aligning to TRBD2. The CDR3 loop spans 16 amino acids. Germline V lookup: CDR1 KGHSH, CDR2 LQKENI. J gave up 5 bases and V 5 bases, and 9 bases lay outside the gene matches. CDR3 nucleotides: TGTGCCAGCTCATCCCGGACTAGCGGGAGCATCCACGAGCAGTACTTC. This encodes CASSSRTSGSIHEQYF.

Here the CDR3 reads CASSQDGQGGSYEQYF. In nucleotides, the CDR3 is TGCGCCAGCAGCCAAGATGGACAGGGGGGCTCCTACGAGCAGTACTTC. V is TRBV4-1 and J is TRBJ2-7, with 10 bases aligning to TRBD1. Germline V lookup: CDR1 MGHRA, CDR2 YSYEKL. This CDR3 region has 16 residues. Trimming took 0 bases from V and 0 from J; bases not matched to a gene: 2.

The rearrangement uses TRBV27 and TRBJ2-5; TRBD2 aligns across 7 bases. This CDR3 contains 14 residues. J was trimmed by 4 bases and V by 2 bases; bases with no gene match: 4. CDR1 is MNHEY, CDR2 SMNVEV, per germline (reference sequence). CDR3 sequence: CASSLAGDGETQYF. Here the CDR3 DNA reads TGTGCCAGCAGTTTAGCGGGGGACGGAGAGACCCAGTACTTC.

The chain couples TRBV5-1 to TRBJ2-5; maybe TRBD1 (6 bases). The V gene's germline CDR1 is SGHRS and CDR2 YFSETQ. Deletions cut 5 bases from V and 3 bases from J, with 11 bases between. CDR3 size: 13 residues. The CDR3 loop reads CASRMAGEETQYF. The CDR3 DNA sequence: TGCGCCAGCAGGATGGCAGGGGAAGAGACCCAGTACTTC.

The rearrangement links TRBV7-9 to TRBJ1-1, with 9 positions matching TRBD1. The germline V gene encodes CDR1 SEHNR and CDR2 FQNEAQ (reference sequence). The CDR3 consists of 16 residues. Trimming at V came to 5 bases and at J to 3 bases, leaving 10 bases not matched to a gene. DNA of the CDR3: TGTGCCAGCAGCCCTCCAGGGACAGGGATTCACACTGAAGCTTTCTTT. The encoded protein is CASSPPGTGIHTEAFF. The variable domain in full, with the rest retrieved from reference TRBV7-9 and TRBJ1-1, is DTGVSQNPRHKITKRGQNVTFRCDPISEHNRLYWYRQTLGQGPEFLTYFQNEAQLEKSRLLSDRFSAERPKGSFSTLEIQRTEQGDSAMYLCASSPPGTGIHTEAFFGQGTRLTVV.

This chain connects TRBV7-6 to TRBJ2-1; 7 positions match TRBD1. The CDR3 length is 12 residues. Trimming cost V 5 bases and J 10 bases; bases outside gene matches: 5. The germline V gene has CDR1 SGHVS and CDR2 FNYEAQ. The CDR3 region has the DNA TGTGCCAGCAGCCGACAGGGACACGAGCAGTTCTTC. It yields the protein CASSRQGHEQFF.

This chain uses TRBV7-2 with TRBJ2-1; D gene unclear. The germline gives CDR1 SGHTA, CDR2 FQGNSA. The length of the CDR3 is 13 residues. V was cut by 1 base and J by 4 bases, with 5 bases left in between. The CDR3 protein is CASSLVLYNEQFF. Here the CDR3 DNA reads TGTGCCAGCAGCTTAGTCCTATACAATGAGCAGTTCTTC.

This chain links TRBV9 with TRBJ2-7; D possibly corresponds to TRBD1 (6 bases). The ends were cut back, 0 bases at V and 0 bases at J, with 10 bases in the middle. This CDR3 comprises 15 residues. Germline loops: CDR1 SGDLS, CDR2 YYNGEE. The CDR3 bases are TGTGCCAGCAGCGTAGACGGACAGAACTCCTACGAGCAGTACTTC. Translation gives CASSVDGQNSYEQYF.

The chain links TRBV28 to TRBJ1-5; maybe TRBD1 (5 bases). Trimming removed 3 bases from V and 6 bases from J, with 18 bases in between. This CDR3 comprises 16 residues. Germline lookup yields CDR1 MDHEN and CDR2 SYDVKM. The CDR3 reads CASSFHAGGGAQPQHF. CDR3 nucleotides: TGTGCCAGCAGTTTTCACGCGGGGGGGGGAGCTCAGCCCCAGCATTTT.

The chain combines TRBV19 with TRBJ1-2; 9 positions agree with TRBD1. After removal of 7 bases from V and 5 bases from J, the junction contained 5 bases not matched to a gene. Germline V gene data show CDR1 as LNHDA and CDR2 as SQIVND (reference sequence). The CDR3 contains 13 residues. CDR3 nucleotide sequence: TGTGCCAGTATCCGGACAGGGGAGTATGGCTACACCTTC. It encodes CASIRTGEYGYTF.

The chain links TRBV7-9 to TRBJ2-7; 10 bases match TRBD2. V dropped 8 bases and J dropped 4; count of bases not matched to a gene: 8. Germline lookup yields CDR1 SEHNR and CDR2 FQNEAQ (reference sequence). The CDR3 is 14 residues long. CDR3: CASEAGSGRYEQYF. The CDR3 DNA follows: TGTGCCAGCGAGGCGGGTAGCGGGAGGTACGAGCAGTACTTC.

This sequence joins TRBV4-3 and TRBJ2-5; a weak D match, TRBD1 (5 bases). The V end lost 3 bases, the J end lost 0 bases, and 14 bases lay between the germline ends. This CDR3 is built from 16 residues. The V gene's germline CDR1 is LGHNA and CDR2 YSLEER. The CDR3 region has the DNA TGCGCCAGCAGCCATCTGTACGACAGAGACCAAGAGACCCAGTACTTC. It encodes CASSHLYDRDQETQYF.